This T cell receptor beta chain comes out of a study of OX40 agonist ivuxolimab in advanced cancers. Sequencing used immunoSEQ multiplex PCR; TCRdb keeps in-frame clones, though not all of them. The data show fewer than 25,000 clones, approximately 86% seen once. Germline CDR1 is MNHEY and CDR2 is SMNVEV (reference sequence). Trimming removed 3 bases from V and 0 bases from J, with 9 bases in between. CDR3 length: 14 residues. Sequencing was performed on CD4+ or CD8+ T cells sorted from blood, taken in a trial of the OX40 agonist ivuxolimab. The clonotype was recovered from an adult with an advanced solid tumor such as melanoma, head and neck, liver or kidney cancer. V and J are TRBV27 and TRBJ2-7; D might be TRBD1 or TRBD2, each matching 6 bases. CDR3 sequence reads: CASSFGGPSYEQYF. CDR3 bases: TGTGCCAGCAGTTTTGGGGGGCCCTCCTACGAGCAGTACTTC.